Listed below are T cell receptor beta chains from one sample, sequenced in a study of cytomegalovirus exposure and HLA in healthy donors. Repertoires were generated with immunoSEQ multiplex PCR, while TCRdb's copy carries only in-frame clones and drops some. The sample has 90,000 to 120,000 clones; about 79% are singletons. The sequenced material came from PBMCs. The receptors originated from a female donor in good health and CMV-seropositive. Both conserved end residues are part of each CDR3. Fields, in order: J gene, D gene, V gene, clone size, CDR3 protein, CDR3 DNA. A D gene is named only where the DNA matches it firmly. The size of a clone is reported for some rows only, either as once, few or many, or as a class for expanded clones.

TRBJ2-5 | - | TRBV11-3 | - | CASSLGRGSQETQYF | TGTGCCAGCAGCTTAGGAAGGGGGAGCCAAGAGACCCAGTACTTC
TRBJ2-1 | TRBD2 | TRBV5-8 | - | CASSLGSSGASNEQFF | TGTGCCAGCAGCTTGGGGTCTAGCGGGGCTTCCAATGAGCAGTTCTTC
TRBJ1-2 | TRBD1 | TRBV7-2 | medium-sized | CASSSGQGTNYGYTF | TGTGCCAGCAGCTCGGGACAGGGGACTAACTATGGCTACACCTTC
TRBJ2-7 | - | TRBV30 | - | CAWSVLLGGEQYF | TGTGCCTGGAGTGTACTATTAGGAGGGGAGCAGTACTTC
TRBJ2-1 | - | TRBV12-5 | - | CASAPGVEFGQFF | TGTGCTAGTGCCCCGGGGGTGGAGTTCGGACAGTTCTTC
TRBJ2-5 | - | TRBV9 | - | CASSVVPSPTKETQYF | TGTGCCAGCAGCGTAGTTCCGTCCCCGACTAAAGAGACCCAGTACTTC
TRBJ2-1 | TRBD2 | TRBV9 | - | CASRASGSHEQFF | TGTGCCAGCAGGGCTAGCGGGAGCCATGAGCAGTTCTTC
TRBJ1-1 | - | TRBV6-5 | - | CAIHAGTEAFF | TGTGCCATCCACGCGGGCACTGAAGCTTTCTTT
TRBJ1-1 | TRBD1 | TRBV19 | - | CASSPGGGLHTEAFF | TGTGCCAGTAGCCCAGGGGGCGGGTTACACACTGAAGCTTTCTTT
TRBJ2-5 | TRBD2 | TRBV6-6 | - | CASSYGAGGAQETQYF | TGTGCCAGCAGCTACGGGGCGGGAGGGGCACAAGAGACCCAGTACTTC
TRBJ1-1 | TRBD1 | TRBV27 | - | CASSSTGFRGAFF | TGTGCCAGCAGTTCGACAGGGTTTCGTGGAGCTTTCTTT
TRBJ2-5 | TRBD2 | TRBV25-1 | - | CASRKNSGTPQETQYF | TGTGCCAGCAGAAAGAATAGCGGGACTCCTCAAGAGACCCAGTACTTC
TRBJ2-5 | - | TRBV4-2 | - | CASSPRDRGGETQYF | TGTGCCAGCAGCCCCCGGGACCGAGGGGGAGAGACCCAGTACTTC
TRBJ2-4 | TRBD1 | TRBV6-4 | few | CASSEEGGANSQYF | TGTGCCAGCAGTGAGGAAGGGGGCGCAAACAGTCAGTACTTC
TRBJ2-3 | TRBD2 | TRBV7-6 | once | CASSLLSGGGTDTQYF | TGTGCCAGCAGCCTACTTAGCGGGGGCGGGACAGATACGCAGTATTTT
TRBJ2-1 | - | TRBV5-1 | - | CASSLEGVNEQFF | TGCGCCAGCAGCTTGGAGGGGGTCAATGAGCAGTTCTTC